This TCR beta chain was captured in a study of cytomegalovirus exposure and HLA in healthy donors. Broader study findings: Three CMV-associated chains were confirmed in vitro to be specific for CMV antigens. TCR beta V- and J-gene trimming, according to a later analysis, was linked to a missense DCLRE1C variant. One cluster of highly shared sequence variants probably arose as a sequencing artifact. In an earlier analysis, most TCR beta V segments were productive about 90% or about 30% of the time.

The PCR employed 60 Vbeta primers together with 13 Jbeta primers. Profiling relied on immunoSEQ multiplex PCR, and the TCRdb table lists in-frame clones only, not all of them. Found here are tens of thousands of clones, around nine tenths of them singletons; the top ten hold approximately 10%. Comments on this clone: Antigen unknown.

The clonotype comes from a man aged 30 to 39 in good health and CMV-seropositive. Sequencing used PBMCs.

CDR3 bases: TGTGCCAGCAGCTTCCACAGCACGTATGGCTACACCTTC. Amino acid sequence: CASSFHSTYGYTF. V is TRBV13 and J is TRBJ1-2, with unresolved D. CDR1 is PRHDT, CDR2 FYEKMQ, per germline (reference sequence). V was cut by 3 bases and J by 5 bases, with 10 bases left in between. The CDR3 runs to 13 residues.